Listed below are T cell receptor beta chains from one sample, sequenced in a study of neurological immune-mediated disorders. TCRdb called the 5' RACE reads again in MiXCR, with one record for every CDR3 protein. The sample lists 25,000 to 30,000 distinct CDR3 sequences; 5% to 8% were seen once. Source material: PBMCs. The receptors shown here come from a woman between 50 and 59 years old in good health. The CDR3 runs from the conserved cysteine through the conserved F or W.

j_call,v_call,cdr3_length,cdr3_aa
TRBJ1-5,TRBV7-2,15,CASQRGGGSNQPQHF
TRBJ1-1,TRBV12-3/TRBV12-4,14,CASSFGDQNTEAFF
TRBJ1-1,TRBV2,15,CASSEIAGMNTEAFF
TRBJ2-7,TRBV20-1,13,CSASKTGIYEQYF
TRBJ1-2,TRBV18,17,CASSTGTESASSYGYTF
TRBJ2-7,TRBV6-1,14,CASRPGLVSYEQYF
TRBJ1-3,TRBV5-1,15,CASSLSGSSGNTIYF
TRBJ1-2,TRBV2,15,CASSAAGGGNYGYTF
TRBJ1-1,TRBV28,14,CASSFQGRGGMTFF
TRBJ2-2,TRBV5-1,17,CASSLGDRKSNTGELFF
TRBJ1-1,TRBV5-1,14,CASSTEGGFTEAFF
TRBJ2-7,TRBV5-6,14,CASSLARVGVEQYF
TRBJ2-3,TRBV11-2,12,CASTSDTDTQYF
TRBJ2-7,TRBV5-5,15,CASSRGQAASYEQYF
TRBJ2-7,TRBV20-1,13,CSARDLHSYEQYF
TRBJ2-1,TRBV20-1,12,CSARGGRNEQFF
TRBJ1-6,TRBV28,12,CASTFSQGAQHF
TRBJ2-5,TRBV5-1,13,CASSRNRGETQYF
TRBJ2-5,TRBV20-1,12,CSALGEKETQYF
TRBJ2-1,TRBV19,14,CASSLTSAYNEQFF
TRBJ2-3,TRBV7-2,15,CASSLVAGDTDTQYF
TRBJ1-6,TRBV7-2,15,CASSLRPGEGSPLHF
TRBJ1-1,TRBV3-1,16,CASKDAGDFIGTEAFF
TRBJ2-7,TRBV20-1,13,CSAIHRGPAEQYF
TRBJ1-6,TRBV28,14,CASAPGPPPSPLHF